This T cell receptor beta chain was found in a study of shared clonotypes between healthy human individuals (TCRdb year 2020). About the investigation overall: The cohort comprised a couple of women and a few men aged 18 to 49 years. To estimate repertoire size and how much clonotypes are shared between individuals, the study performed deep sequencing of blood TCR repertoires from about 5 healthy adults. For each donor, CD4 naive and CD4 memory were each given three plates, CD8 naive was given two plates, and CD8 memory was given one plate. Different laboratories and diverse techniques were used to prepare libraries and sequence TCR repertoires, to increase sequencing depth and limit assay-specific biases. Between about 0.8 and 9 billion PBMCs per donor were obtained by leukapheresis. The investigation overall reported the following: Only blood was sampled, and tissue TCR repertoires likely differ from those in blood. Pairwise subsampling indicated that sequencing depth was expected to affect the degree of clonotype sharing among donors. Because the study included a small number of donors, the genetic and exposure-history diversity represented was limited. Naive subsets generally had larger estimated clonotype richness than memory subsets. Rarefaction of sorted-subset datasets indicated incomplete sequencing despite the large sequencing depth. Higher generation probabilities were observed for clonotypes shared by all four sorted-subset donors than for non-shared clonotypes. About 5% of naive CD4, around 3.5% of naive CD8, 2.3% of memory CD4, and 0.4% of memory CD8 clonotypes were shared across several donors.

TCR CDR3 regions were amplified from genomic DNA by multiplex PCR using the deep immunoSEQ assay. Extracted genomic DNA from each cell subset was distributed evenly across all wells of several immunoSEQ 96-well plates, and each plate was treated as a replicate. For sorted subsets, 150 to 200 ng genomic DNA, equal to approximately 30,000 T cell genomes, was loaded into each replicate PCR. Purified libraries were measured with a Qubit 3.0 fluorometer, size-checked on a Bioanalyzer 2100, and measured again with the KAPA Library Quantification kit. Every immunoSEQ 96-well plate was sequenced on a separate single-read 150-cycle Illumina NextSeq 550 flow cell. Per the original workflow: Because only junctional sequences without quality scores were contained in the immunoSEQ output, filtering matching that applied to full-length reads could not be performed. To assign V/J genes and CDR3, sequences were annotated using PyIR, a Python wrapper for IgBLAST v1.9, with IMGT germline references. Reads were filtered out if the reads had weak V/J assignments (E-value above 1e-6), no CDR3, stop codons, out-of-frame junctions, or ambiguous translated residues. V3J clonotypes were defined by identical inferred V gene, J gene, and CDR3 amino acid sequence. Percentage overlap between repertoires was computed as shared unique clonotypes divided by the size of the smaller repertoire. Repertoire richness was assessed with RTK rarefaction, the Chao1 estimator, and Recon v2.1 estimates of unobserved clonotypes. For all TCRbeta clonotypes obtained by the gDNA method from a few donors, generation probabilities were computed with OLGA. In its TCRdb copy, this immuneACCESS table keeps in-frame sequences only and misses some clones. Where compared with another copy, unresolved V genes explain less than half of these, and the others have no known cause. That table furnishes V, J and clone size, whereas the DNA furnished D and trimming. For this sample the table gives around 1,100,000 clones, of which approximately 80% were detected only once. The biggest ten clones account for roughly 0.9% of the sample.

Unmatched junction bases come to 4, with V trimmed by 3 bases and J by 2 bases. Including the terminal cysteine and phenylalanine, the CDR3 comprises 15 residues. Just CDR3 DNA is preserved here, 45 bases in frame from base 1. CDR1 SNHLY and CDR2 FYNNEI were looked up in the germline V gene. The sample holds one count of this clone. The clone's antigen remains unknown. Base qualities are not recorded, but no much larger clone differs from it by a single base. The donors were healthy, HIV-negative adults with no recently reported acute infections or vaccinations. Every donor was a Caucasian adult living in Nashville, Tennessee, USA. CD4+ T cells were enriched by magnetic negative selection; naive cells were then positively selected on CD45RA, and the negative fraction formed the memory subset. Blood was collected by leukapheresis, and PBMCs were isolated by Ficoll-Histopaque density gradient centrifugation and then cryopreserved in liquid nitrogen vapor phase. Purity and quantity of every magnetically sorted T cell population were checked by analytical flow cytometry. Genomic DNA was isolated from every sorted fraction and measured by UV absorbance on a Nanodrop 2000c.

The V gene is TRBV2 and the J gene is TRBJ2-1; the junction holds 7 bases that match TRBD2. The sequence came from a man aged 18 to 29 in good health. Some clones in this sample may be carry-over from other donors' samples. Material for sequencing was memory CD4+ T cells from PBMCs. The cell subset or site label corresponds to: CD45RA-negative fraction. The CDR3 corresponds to CASSERGGAYNEQFF. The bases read TGTGCCAGCAGTGAGAGGGGAGGGGCCTACAATGAGCAGTTCTTC.